The sequence of this T cell receptor (beta chain) was determined in a study of cytomegalovirus exposure and HLA in healthy donors. The study ran its PCR with 60 Vbeta and 13 Jbeta primers. Profiling relied on immunoSEQ multiplex PCR, and the TCRdb table lists in-frame clones only, not all of them. The sample has 150,000 to 200,000 clones, roughly 73% seen once. The V gene lost 2 bases and the J gene lost 1 base, with 9 bases spanning the gap. Germline values: CDR1 SGHNT, CDR2 YYREEE (reference sequence). This CDR3 is built from 14 residues. V is TRBV5-4 and J is TRBJ1-1; D is unclear. Specimen: PBMCs. The receptor was derived from a man aged 18-30 years in good health and CMV-seropositive. In nucleotides, the CDR3 is TGTGCCAGCAGCTTCGCTTACGGGAACACTGAAGCTTTCTTT. Translating gives CASSFAYGNTEAFF.